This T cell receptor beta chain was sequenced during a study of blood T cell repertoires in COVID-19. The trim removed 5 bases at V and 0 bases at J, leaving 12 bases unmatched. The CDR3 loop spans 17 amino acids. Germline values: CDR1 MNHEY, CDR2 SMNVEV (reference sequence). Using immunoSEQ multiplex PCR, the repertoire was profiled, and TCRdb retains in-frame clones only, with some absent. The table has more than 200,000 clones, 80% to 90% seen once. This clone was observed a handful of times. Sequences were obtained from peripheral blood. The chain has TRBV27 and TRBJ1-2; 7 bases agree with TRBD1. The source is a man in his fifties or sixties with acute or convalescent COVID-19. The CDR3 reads CASSTRGYRGANYGYTF. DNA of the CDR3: TGTGCCAGCAGTACAAGGGGATACAGGGGTGCTAACTATGGCTACACCTTC.